The rows below give T cell receptor beta chains drawn from one sample of a study of beta chain features in type 1 diabetes. Assay used: immunoSEQ multiplex PCR; TCRdb lists only in-frame clones, some missing. The sample has 150,000 to 200,000 clones, roughly 60% seen once. The source material was naive CD4+ T cells from blood. Every receptor here comes from a young man with type 1 diabetes. The CDR3 runs from the conserved cysteine through the conserved F or W.

j_call cdr3_length v_call cdr3_aa
TRBJ1-2 12 TRBV19 CASRLGWYGYTF
TRBJ2-2 13 TRBV5-6 CASIEDHTGELFF
TRBJ2-1 16 TRBV18 CASSPMDSSNYNEQFF
TRBJ2-3 15 TRBV7-2 CASSYQAGGADTQYF
TRBJ2-5 15 TRBV7-2 CASSLVRRGGETQYF
TRBJ2-2 13 TRBV11-2 CASSLTYTGELFF
TRBJ1-2 12 TRBV7-9 CASSNLDYGYTF
TRBJ1-5 14 TRBV15 CATKELGGNQPQHF
TRBJ1-2 16 TRBV7-6 CASSLGTGVNVYGYTF
TRBJ2-1 16 TRBV7-8 CASSAGLAALYNEQFF
TRBJ2-2 15 TRBV30 CAWSVAGGSTGELFF
TRBJ1-2 15 TRBV12-5 CASASSSQGAIGYTF
TRBJ2-5 14 TRBV9 CASSEGLSQETQYF
TRBJ1-2 12 TRBV13 CASSYSNYGYTF
TRBJ1-2 12 TRBV30 CAWRRQDYGYTF
TRBJ1-5 13 TRBV29-1 CSVKGDGNQPQHF
TRBJ2-5 16 TRBV25-1 CASSDPVRGVQETQYF
TRBJ2-2 15 TRBV29-1 CSVLVAGINTGELFF
TRBJ2-7 11 TRBV7-2 CASASTYEQYF
TRBJ1-5 14 TRBV9 CASSSDRGPQPQHF
TRBJ2-4 17 TRBV28 CASSLWGQGLRVNIQYF
TRBJ1-2 16 TRBV29-1 CSVGTGDSLPNYGYTF
TRBJ1-1 13 TRBV30 CAWSGGRNTEAFF
TRBJ1-2 11 TRBV20-1 CSARNAYGYTF
TRBJ1-1 14 TRBV13 CASNEYRRNTEAFF
TRBJ2-1 16 TRBV4-3 CASSQDSGRAYNEQFF
TRBJ1-2 16 TRBV5-6 CASSLGYRVESYGYTF
TRBJ1-1 14 TRBV4-3 CASSQDRGNTEAFF
TRBJ1-1 15 TRBV4-3 CASSQEWTGPTEAFF
TRBJ1-2 11 TRBV5-6 CASRQYGGYTF
TRBJ2-7 15 TRBV14 CASSQDPGYSYEQYF
TRBJ1-3 15 TRBV7-2 CASSSRQGAGNTIYF
TRBJ2-7 12 TRBV29-1 CSAGQGDYEQYF
TRBJ2-3 15 TRBV7-9 CASSTGLAGGNTQYF
TRBJ2-3 17 TRBV9 CASSVGPSGPTTDTQYF
TRBJ2-7 15 TRBV11-2 CASSFDRDRTYEQYF
TRBJ2-7 15 TRBV15 CATSRGSGGTYEQYF
TRBJ1-6 14 TRBV2 CASSVQGVGSPLHF
TRBJ2-1 16 TRBV5-1 CASSLVPGASRNEQFF
TRBJ1-1 11 TRBV7-9 CASSSTVEAFF
TRBJ2-7 12 TRBV29-1 CSASTGIYEQYF